The entry below describes one T cell receptor (beta chain). V was clipped by 0 bases and J by 0 bases; unmatched bases: 2. Germline V gene lookup returns CDR1 SGHRS and CDR2 YFSETQ. The CDR3 has 16 residues. These data originate in a study of radiotherapy plus CTLA-4 blockade in lung cancer. Looking at the study overall: An objective response was seen in about a sixth of patients, and disease control in 25% to 40%.

Clones were read by immunoSEQ multiplex PCR, and TCRdb kept only the in-frame ones, dropping some. The sample holds 53,000 or so clones, approximately 86% seen once. The sequence derives from a human donor with non-small cell lung cancer that progressed on radiotherapy plus ipilimumab. Some clones in this sample may be carry-over from other donors' samples. The sequences come from peripheral blood, collected from a patient treated with radiotherapy plus ipilimumab. This sequence joins TRBV5-1 and TRBJ2-3; 9 bases map to TRBD1. This CDR3 is CASSLVGTGSTDTQYF. The CDR3, as DNA: TGCGCCAGCAGCTTGGTCGGGACAGGGAGCACAGATACGCAGTATTTT.